This T cell receptor beta chain is drawn from a study of glioma-infiltrating T cells after dendritic cell vaccination. Background on the study: Between about 2002 and 2013, patients got autologous tumor lysate-pulsed dendritic cell vaccines. Dendritic cell vaccine was injected intradermally three times, biweekly.

The time point here: after dendritic cell vaccination, including at tumor progression/relapse. V was pared by 1 base and J by 5 bases, with 13 bases of the junction left unmatched. The germline V gene has CDR1 SGHAT and CDR2 FQNNGV. This CDR3 contains 18 residues. TCRB CDR3 was amplified from 2 ug genomic DNA or less. Amplification used 60 V beta primers and 13 J beta primers. Sequenced by immunoSEQ multiplex PCR; TCRdb stores in-frame clones only, minus some. The data hold some 58,000 clones, with over 75% observed a single time. The TCR was taken from a human donor with glioblastoma. This sequence joins TRBV11-2 and TRBJ2-1; 8 bases agree with TRBD2. The material was blood, obtained after dendritic cell vaccination. CDR3 nucleotides: TGTGCCAGCAGCTTAGGTCCTCGTGGGCGGGGGGTTAACAATGAGCAGTTCTTC. Translated, it gives CASSLGPRGRGVNNEQFF. The full variable domain, in which reference TRBV11-2 and TRBJ2-1 provide the parts outside the CDR3, is EAGVAQSPRYKIIEKRQSVAFWCNPISGHATLYWYQQILGQGPKLLIQFQNNGVVDDSQLPKDRFSAERLKGVDSTLKIQPAKLEDSAVYLCASSLGPRGRGVNNEQFFGPGTRLTVL.